Here is one T cell receptor (beta chain) with its context. Its antigen remains unknown. Skipping T cell sorting, the study isolated total RNA directly from whole blood. During cDNA synthesis, UMIs that each contained a 6-nucleotide sample barcode were added by means of template switching. Following a re-call of the 5' RACE reads, TCRdb has one entry per CDR3 protein and lacks DNA. In all, the sample yields about 140,000 distinct CDR3 sequences. The CDR3 runs 13 residues. Germline CDR1 DFQATT, CDR2 SNEGSKA (reference sequence). This sample was included in a study of monozygotic twins with inflammatory bowel disease. Notes on the study in general: Telling different T cell subtypes apart from each other was not possible.

The source material was blood. The sequence derives from a human donor with ulcerative colitis or Crohn's disease, or a healthy co-twin of an affected twin (not recorded which). V is TRBV20-1 and J is TRBJ1-2; the TCRdb call, TRBD1, lacks DNA for checking. This chain's CDR3 is CSARAGRGYGYTF.